Sequencing of this TCR beta chain was carried out in a study of immune characterization of retroperitoneal liposarcoma. TCRdb re-called the PCR reads with MiXCR, one entry per CDR3 protein. Of over 15,000 distinct CDR3 sequences detected, 37% appear once; the ten largest clones hold 6.5% to 9%. This TCR was sampled from a male donor with retroperitoneal liposarcoma. The specimen was blood.

The CDR3 coding sequence is TGCGCCAGCAGTGAGTCGATTACGAGCGGGGGGGTTTTTTACGAGCAGTACTTC. Translating gives CASSESITSGGVFYEQYF. The chain has TRBV10-1 and TRBJ2-4; TRBD2 aligns across 10 bases. The J call may be faulty, since TRBJ2-7 better matches the DNA end. Per germline, CDR1 WNHNN and CDR2 SYGVQD (reference sequence). The CDR3 runs to 18 residues.